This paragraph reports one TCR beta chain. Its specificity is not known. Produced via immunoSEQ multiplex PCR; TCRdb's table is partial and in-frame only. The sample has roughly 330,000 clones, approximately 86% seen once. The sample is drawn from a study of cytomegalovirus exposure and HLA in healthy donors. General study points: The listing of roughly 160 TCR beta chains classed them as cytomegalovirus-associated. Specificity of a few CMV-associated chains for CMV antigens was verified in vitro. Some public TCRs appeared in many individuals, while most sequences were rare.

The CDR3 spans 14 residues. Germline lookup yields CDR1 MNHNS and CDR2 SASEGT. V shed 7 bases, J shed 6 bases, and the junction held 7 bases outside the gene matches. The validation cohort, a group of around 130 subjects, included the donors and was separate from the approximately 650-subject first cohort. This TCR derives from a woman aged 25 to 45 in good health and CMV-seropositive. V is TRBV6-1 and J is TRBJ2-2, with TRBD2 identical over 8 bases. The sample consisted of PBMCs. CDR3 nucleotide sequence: TGTGCCAGCATCTCGGGAGGGACTGCCGGGGAGCTGTTTTTT. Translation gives CASISGGTAGELFF.